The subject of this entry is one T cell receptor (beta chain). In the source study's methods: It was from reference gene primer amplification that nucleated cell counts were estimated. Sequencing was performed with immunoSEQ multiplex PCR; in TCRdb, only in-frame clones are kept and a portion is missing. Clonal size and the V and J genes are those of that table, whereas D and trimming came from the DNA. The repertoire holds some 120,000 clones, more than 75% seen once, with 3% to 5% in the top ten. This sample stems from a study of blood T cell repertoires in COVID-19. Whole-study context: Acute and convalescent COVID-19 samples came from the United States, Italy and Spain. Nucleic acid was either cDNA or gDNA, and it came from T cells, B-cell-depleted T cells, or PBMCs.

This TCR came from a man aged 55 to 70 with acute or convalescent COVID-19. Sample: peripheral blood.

In DNA form, the CDR3 reads TGTGCCAGCAGTCCCGGCTTAACTATAACAGATACGCAGTATTTT. Encoded protein: CASSPGLTITDTQYF. V usage is TRBV27 and J usage is TRBJ2-3; no firm D call. Trimming removed 5 bases from V and 3 bases from J, with 15 bases in between. Germline values: CDR1 MNHEY, CDR2 SMNVEV (reference sequence). The CDR3 runs to 15 residues.